These 21 T cell receptor beta chains were sequenced from one sample in a study of cytomegalovirus exposure and HLA in healthy donors. It was with 60 Vbeta and 13 Jbeta primers that the PCR ran. Assay: immunoSEQ multiplex PCR; the TCRdb copy retains only in-frame clones and omits some. This repertoire shows approximately 110,000 clones, around 80% found once; its top ten account for about 1.9%. The sample was PBMCs. These receptors all come from a man aged 45-65 years in good health and CMV-seronegative.

V gene TRBV5-6 combines with J gene TRBJ2-2, with D hard to call. CDR1 and CDR2 from the germline V gene are SGHDT and YYEEEE. The CDR3 has 14 amino acids. The V gene lost 0 bases and the J gene lost 6 bases, with 9 bases spanning the gap. In DNA form, the CDR3 reads TGTGCCAGCAGCTTGGTTCATTCGGCCGGGGAGCTGTTTTTT. Translated: CASSLVHSAGELFF. The full variable domain, its missing parts supplied by reference TRBV5-6 and TRBJ2-2, is DAGVTQSPTHLIKTRGQQVTLRCSPKSGHDTVSWYQQALGQGPQFIFQYYEEEERQRGNFPDRFSGHQFPNYSSELNVNALLLGDSALYLCASSLVHSAGELFFGEGSRLTVL.

This clone was observed once. The V gene is TRBV2, the J gene TRBJ1-2, with D possibly being TRBD1 (5 bases). In germline, CDR1 is SNHLY, CDR2 FYNNEI. V shed 8 bases and J shed 1 base, with 8 bases lying between them. The length of the CDR3 is 12 residues. The CDR3 spells CASARGNYGYTF. In nucleotides, the CDR3 is TGTGCCAGCGCTAGGGGTAACTATGGCTACACCTTC.

On this clone itself: Its ends do not fully match the called genes, so a read error is possible. The chain has TRBV5-1 and TRBJ1-6, with D perhaps matching TRBD1 (6 bases). The CDR3 loop spans 15 amino acids. CDR1 and CDR2 (germline): SGHRS, YFSETQ. CDR3 sequence (DNA): TGCGCCGGCAGCCTCACAGGGCCTCACAATTCACCCCTCCACTTT. Translation gives CAGSLTGPHNSPLHF.

This clone was observed a few times. The missing conserved phenylalanine or tryptophan at the end of this CDR3 makes a read error likely. No DNA is shown, since the ends of the CDR3 on it are uncertain; the CDR3 is the one TCRdb lists. This chain uses TRBV19 with TRBJ1-1. The CDR3 adds up to 8 amino acids, both ends counted. The germline CDR1 and CDR2 sequences are LNHDA and SQIVND (reference sequence). CDR3 in amino acids: CASSPTEG.

V is TRBV29-1 and J is TRBJ1-3; tentative D call: TRBD1 (5 bases). V was pared by 7 bases and J by 3 bases, with 13 bases between. This CDR3 is built from 13 residues. Germline loops: CDR1 SQVTM, CDR2 ANQGSEA. Written as DNA, the CDR3 is TGCAGCGCTAGGGGCGGTGTTGGAAACACCATATATTTT. It specifies CSARGGVGNTIYF.

The chain uses TRBV6-6 and TRBJ2-5; the match to TRBD1 covers 8 bases. The J call may be mistaken, given a closer DNA end match to TRBJ2-7. CDR1 and CDR2 (germline): MNHNY, SVGAGI (reference sequence). The CDR3 totals 14 residues. The CDR3 here is CASSYRTGFYEQYF. The DNA for the CDR3 is TGTGCCAGCAGTTATAGGACAGGGTTCTACGAGCAGTACTTC.

The rearrangement joins TRBV6-5 to TRBJ1-2; TRBD1 matches 7 bases. CDR3 size: 14 residues. V lost 5 bases, J lost 6 bases, and 9 bases stayed unmatched. Germline CDR1 is MNHEY and CDR2 is SVGAGI. CDR3 DNA: TGTGCCAGCAGTCCGACAGGGAGCAGGAATGGCTACACCTTC. It specifies CASSPTGSRNGYTF.

CDR3 bases: TGTGCCAGCAGTTTAAATCTGGGAGGGGATAATTCACCCCTCCACTTT. Its protein is CASSLNLGGDNSPLHF. V is TRBV28 and J is TRBJ1-6, with D possibly TRBD1 on 5 matching bases. Trimming shortened V by 2 bases and J by 5 bases, and 13 bases separated the two germline ends. The CDR3 runs to 16 residues. The germline CDR1 and CDR2 sequences are MDHEN and SYDVKM. Complete variable domain (other parts from reference TRBV28 and TRBJ1-6): DVKVTQSSRYLVKRTGEKVFLECVQDMDHENMFWYRQDPGLGLRLIYFSYDVKMKEKGDIPEGYSVSREKKERFSLILESASTNQTSMYLCASSLNLGGDNSPLHFGNGTRLTVT.

This chain uses TRBV2 with TRBJ2-5, with TRBD1 matching over 7 bases. Germline V gives CDR1 SNHLY, CDR2 FYNNEI. Trimming took 4 bases from V and 0 from J; bases not matched to a gene: 2. CDR3 length: 14 amino acids. The CDR3 spells CASSGDSHQETQYF. CDR3 nucleotides: TGTGCCAGCAGTGGGGACAGCCACCAAGAGACCCAGTACTTC.

This clone was counted only a few times. The rearrangement joins TRBV6-5 to TRBJ2-7, with D perhaps matching TRBD2 (6 bases). The CDR3 has 13 residues. Germline V CDR1 and CDR2: MNHEY, SVGAGI. Trimming cost V 0 bases and J 6 bases, with 9 bases left between them. CDR3 protein: CASSYSGTAEQYF. CDR3 in DNA: TGTGCCAGCAGTTACTCGGGGACTGCCGAGCAGTACTTC.

The chain links TRBV9 to TRBJ2-7; TRBD2 matches 13 bases. Germline loops: CDR1 SGDLS, CDR2 YYNGEE. CDR3 length: 14 residues. The V segment lost 4 bases and the J segment 3 bases; nucleotides outside the gene matches: 1. The CDR3 DNA sequence: TGTGCCAGCAGCCGGACTAGCGGGGGCTACGAGCAGTACTTC. Translating it yields CASSRTSGGYEQYF.

V gene TRBV7-6 combines with J gene TRBJ2-5; D possibly corresponds to TRBD2 (5 bases). The germline CDR1 and CDR2 sequences are SGHVS and FNYEAQ. Trimming shortened V by 5 bases and J by 0 bases, and 19 bases separated the two germline ends. The CDR3 has 17 amino acids. This CDR3 is CASSPRGSRSYQETQYF. Written as DNA, the CDR3 is TGTGCCAGCAGCCCCCGGGGTAGCCGATCGTACCAAGAGACCCAGTACTTC. The full variable domain, rest sourced from reference TRBV7-6 and TRBJ2-5, is GAGVSQSPRYKVTKRGQDVALRCDPISGHVSLYWYRQALGQGPEFLTYFNYEAQQDKSGLPNDRFSAERPEGSISTLTIQRTEQRDSAMYRCASSPRGSRSYQETQYFGPGTRLLVL.

The chain combines TRBV4-1 with TRBJ2-5; TRBD2 agrees at 7 bases. The CDR3 contains 17 residues. J gave up 3 bases and V 5 bases, and 15 bases lay outside the gene matches. Germline V gene sequence: CDR1 MGHRA, CDR2 YSYEKL. CDR3 region: CASSYGASGGNKETQYF. The CDR3 DNA reads TGCGCCAGCAGCTACGGGGCTAGCGGAGGGAATAAAGAGACCCAGTACTTC.

V gene TRBV6-1 combines with J gene TRBJ2-1; 7 bases are a match to TRBD1. J was trimmed by 0 bases and V by 4 bases; bases with no gene match: 9. Germline loops: CDR1 MNHNS, CDR2 SASEGT. The length of the CDR3 is 17 residues. The CDR3 bases are TGTGCCAGCAGTGGAGGCCGACAGGGCTACTCCTACAATGAGCAGTTCTTC. It yields the protein CASSGGRQGYSYNEQFF.

The chain recombines TRBV5-1 with TRBJ2-3; 7 bases fit TRBD1. The V gene's germline CDR1 is SGHRS and CDR2 YFSETQ. V shed 4 bases and J 5 bases; nucleotides not matched to a gene: 7. The CDR3 has 14 residues. The CDR3 coding sequence is TGCGCCAGCAGCCCGGGTCAGGGGGTAGATACGCAGTATTTT. Its translation is CASSPGQGVDTQYF.

J is TRBJ2-7 and V is TRBV7-2, with no clear D. Trimming stripped 7 bases from V and 2 bases from J, with 15 bases between. The CDR3 covers 14 residues. The germline V gene has CDR1 SGHTA and CDR2 FQGNSA. As DNA, the CDR3 is TGTGCCAGCACCTCCCCGGTCGCTACCTACGAGCAGTACTTC. Its protein product is CASTSPVATYEQYF.

V usage is TRBV11-2 and J usage is TRBJ2-5; 15 bases are shared with TRBD2. Germline V CDR1 and CDR2: SGHAT, FQNNGV. With V trimmed by 3 bases and J by 4 bases, 3 bases remained unmatched. The CDR3 length is 16 residues. CDR3 in amino acids: CASSFGLAGGRETQYF. The CDR3 region has the DNA TGTGCCAGCAGCTTCGGACTAGCGGGGGGGCGAGAGACCCAGTACTTC.

A few counts support this clone. The V gene is TRBV11-3, the J gene TRBJ2-5; TRBD1 matches 7 bases. This CDR3 is 16 amino acids long. Trimming cost V 5 bases and J 5 bases; bases outside gene matches: 14. Germline V lookup: CDR1 SGHNT, CDR2 YENEEA. CDR3 loop: CASSTGQVGLRETQYF. The DNA of the CDR3 is TGTGCCAGCAGCACCGGACAGGTGGGGTTGAGGGAGACCCAGTACTTC.

This clone was seen only once. V usage is TRBV5-4 and J usage is TRBJ2-7; D perhaps matches TRBD1 (6 bases). The CDR3 is made up of 16 amino acids. In germline, CDR1 is SGHNT, CDR2 YYREEE (reference sequence). Trimming left V 2 bases short and J 5 bases short, with 20 bases between. The CDR3 region is CASSLGGSSRANEQYF. CDR3 nucleotide sequence: TGTGCCAGCAGCTTAGGGGGTTCTTCGCGGGCGAACGAGCAGTACTTC.

The count of this clone is one. V and J are TRBV10-3 and TRBJ1-1; D is unresolved. The V and J ends lost 3 bases and 1 base respectively, with 6 bases between them. Germline loops: CDR1 ENHRY, CDR2 SYGVKD. The CDR3 is made up of 13 amino acids. DNA of the CDR3: TGTGCCATCAGTGACCGTCCGAACACTGAAGCTTTCTTT. Its protein product is CAISDRPNTEAFF.

The genes are TRBV5-1 and TRBJ2-1, with 8 positions matching TRBD1. V dropped 4 bases and J dropped 4; count of bases not matched to a gene: 7. This CDR3 has 15 residues. Germline loops: CDR1 SGHRS, CDR2 YFSETQ. CDR3 residues: CASSTGQGSYNEQFF. CDR3 DNA sequence: TGCGCCAGCAGCACAGGACAGGGATCATACAATGAGCAGTTCTTC. Drawing the rest from reference TRBV5-1 and TRBJ2-1, the complete variable domain is KAGVTQTPRYLIKTRGQQVTLSCSPISGHRSVSWYQQTPGQGLQFLFEYFSETQRNKGNFPGRFSGRQFSNSRSEMNVSTLELGDSALYLCASSTGQGSYNEQFFGPGTRLTVL.